Presented here are 10 T cell receptor beta chains from one specimen sequenced in a study of T cell clones after liver transplantation (dated by TCRdb to the late 2010s). Their target antigens are unknown. Preparation of the library involved the immunoSEQ multiplex PCR assay. TCRdb limited this immuneACCESS table to in-frame rearrangements with V and J called. A share of clones is missing; checked studies link under half to unresolved V genes, and the rest is unexplained. The sample data list thousands of clones, and roughly 29% of these were observed just once. The top ten hold about a sixth of the sample. Alloreactive TCRbeta sequences were defined by sequencing the proliferating CFSE-low cells from the MLR. Source material: CD4+ T cells from cultured PBMCs. The receptors derive from a human patient who received a liver transplant. In transplant recipients, some T cells may be of donor rather than host origin.

Relative to its sample, this clone is medium-sized. The rearrangement links TRBV5-1 to TRBJ2-3; tentative D call: TRBD1 (6 bases). The V end was cut by 4 bases, the J end by 2 bases, with 11 bases between. The CDR3 contains 14 residues. Germline assignment: CDR1 SGHRS and CDR2 YFSETQ. CDR3 region: CASSPRGATDTQYF. CDR3 bases: TGCGCCAGCAGCCCCAGGGGAGCCACAGATACGCAGTATTTT.

The chain recombines TRBV28 with TRBJ1-2; possibly TRBD1 for D (6 bases). The CDR3 is 16 residues long. Trimming removed 5 bases at V and 2 bases at J, with 18 bases between. Germline V CDR1 and CDR2: MDHEN, SYDVKM. The CDR3 region is CASSTLRQDLNYGYTF. For the CDR3, the DNA is TGTGCCAGCAGTACCTTAAGACAGGACCTAAACTATGGCTACACCTTC.

By proportion, this clone is large. The V and J genes are TRBV2 and TRBJ2-7, with D perhaps matching TRBD1 or TRBD2 (6 bases each). CDR3 size: 14 residues. The germline V gene encodes CDR1 SNHLY and CDR2 FYNNEI. The V end was cut by 5 bases, the J end by 9 bases, with 20 bases between. CDR3 in DNA: TGTGCCAGCAGTCGACACAACCCACAGGGAGGGCAGTACTTC. Its translation: CASSRHNPQGGQYF.

This clone was seen a handful of times. The V and J genes are TRBV6-5 and TRBJ2-4, with 9 positions matching TRBD1. V gave up 6 bases and J gave up 15 bases; unmatched junction bases: 6. CDR1 and CDR2 from the germline V gene are MNHEY and SVGAGI. The CDR3 has 11 residues. Written as DNA, the CDR3 is TGTGCCAGCAGCCGGGACAGGGTGTGGTACTTC. Protein product: CASSRDRVWYF.

This sequence joins TRBV27 and TRBJ1-1; 9 bases map to TRBD1. Germline CDR1 is MNHEY and CDR2 is SMNVEV (reference sequence). V shed 7 bases, J shed 5 bases, and the junction held 8 bases outside the gene matches. The CDR3 sequence is 14 residues long. CDR3 residues: CASTSATGGTEAFF. The CDR3, as DNA: TGTGCCAGCACCTCGGCGACAGGGGGAACTGAAGCTTTCTTT.

This clone ranks as medium-sized (0.01 to 0.1%). The chain combines TRBV6-5 with TRBJ1-3; D not resolved. Germline V gene lookup returns CDR1 MNHEY and CDR2 SVGAGI. The CDR3 has 13 residues. V was trimmed by 2 bases and J by 7 bases, leaving 9 bases between them. The CDR3 sequence: CASSYDVRNTIYF. The CDR3 coding sequence is TGTGCCAGCAGTTACGATGTGAGGAACACCATATATTTT.

This clone appeared once. The CDR3 DNA follows: TGTGCCAGCAGTGATTCGCCGTTGACCGGGGAGCTGTTTTTT. Amino acids: CASSDSPLTGELFF. The chain has TRBV2 and TRBJ2-2; D not certain. Germline V gene data show CDR1 as SNHLY and CDR2 as FYNNEI. CDR3 length: 14 amino acids. V dropped 3 bases and J dropped 5 bases, with 10 bases sitting between them.

By share, this clone counts as medium-sized. The V and J genes are TRBV7-2 and TRBJ2-1; D is ambiguous. Trimming cost V 10 bases and J 9 bases, with 19 bases left between them. CDR3 size: 13 residues. CDR1 is SGHTA, CDR2 FQGNSA, per germline. The CDR3 loop is CATEGAGTGEQFF. In DNA, the CDR3 is TGTGCCACCGAAGGAGCTGGCACGGGTGAGCAGTTCTTC.

The chain is built from TRBV7-2 and TRBJ2-2, with 8 bases matching TRBD2. This CDR3 region has 15 residues. J lost 1 base, V lost 5 bases, and 3 bases had no gene match. Per the germline V gene, CDR1 is SGHTA and CDR2 is FQGNSA. This chain's CDR3 is CASSREGRNTGELFF. The CDR3 DNA is TGTGCCAGCAGCCGGGAGGGACGGAACACCGGGGAGCTGTTTTTT.

This chain connects TRBV6-5 to TRBJ2-7; D gene uncertain. V shed 5 bases and J shed 5 bases, with 16 bases lying between them. The CDR3 sequence is 14 residues long. CDR1 is MNHEY and CDR2 is SVGAGI in the germline V gene. CDR3 in DNA: TGTGCCAGCAGTGAAGGACCAGAGAGGAACGAGCAGTACTTC. This sequence encodes CASSEGPERNEQYF.